This T cell receptor (beta chain) was sequenced during a study of naive and memory T cell subsets. Findings of the study overall: In naive cells, over 95% of TCR sequences were seen only once.

A word on this clonotype: Its antigen is still unknown.

The beta constant-region primer was an equimolar mix of two oligonucleotides covering TRBC1 and TRBC2. A single record per CDR3 protein comes from TCRdb applying MiXCR to the UMI-ligation and nested PCR reads. The sample holds 70,000 to 95,000 distinct CDR3 sequences, roughly 7% seen once. The V and J ends lost 6 bases and 3 bases, in that order; junction bases with no gene match: 22. This CDR3 has 19 amino acids. From germline, CDR1 is SGHTA and CDR2 FQGTGA. The origin of this receptor is a human donor in good health. Sequenced input: central memory CD4+ T cells from blood. This chain joins TRBV7-3 and TRBJ2-7; 8 nucleotides line up with TRBD2. In DNA form, the CDR3 reads TGTGCCAGCAGGGACGGGGACCGGGGGTGGCTAGCGGGCCGCTACGAGCAGTACTTC. It is translated as CASRDGDRGWLAGRYEQYF. Together with reference TRBV7-3 and TRBJ2-7, the CDR3 gives the full variable domain: GAGVSQTPSNKVTEKGKYVELRCDPISGHTALYWYRQSLGQGPEFLIYFQGTGAADDSGLPNDRFFAVRPEGSVSTLKIQRTERGDSAVYLCASRDGDRGWLAGRYEQYFGPGTRLTVT.